This T cell receptor (beta chain) was documented in a study of metastatic and nonmetastatic thyroid tumors. TCRdb re-called the PCR reads with MiXCR. The data show roughly 36,000 clones, 10% to 12% seen once. Germline CDR1 reads LNHDA; CDR2 reads SQIVND (reference sequence). This CDR3 spans 15 amino acids. V lost 6 bases and J lost 0; bases outside the gene matches: 5. All patients reached thyroid surgery having received no treatment beforehand. This clone came up a few times. The rearrangement links TRBV19 to TRBJ1-5; TRBD1 matches at 7 bases. The sequence came from a female donor with papillary thyroid cancer or a benign thyroid nodule (not recorded which). Some clones in this sample may be carry-over from other donors' samples. Sequencing was carried out using blood. The chain's CDR3 is CASSPTGFSNQPQHF. Here the CDR3 DNA reads TGTGCCAGTAGCCCGACAGGGTTTAGCAATCAGCCCCAGCATTTT.